What follows describes a single TCR beta chain. Clones were read by immunoSEQ multiplex PCR, and TCRdb kept only the in-frame ones, dropping some. The sample contains 260,000 or so clones, 75% to 90% of which appear only once. These data are taken from a study of blood T cell repertoires in COVID-19. The wider study: The cDNA or gDNA used as material had been derived from T cells, B-cell-depleted T cells, or PBMCs.

This CDR3 is built from 14 residues. V was shortened by 6 bases and J by 6 bases, with 17 bases between the two germline ends. Germline CDR1 is MNHEY and CDR2 is SMNVEV (reference sequence). The chain uses TRBV27 and TRBJ1-2; weak D call: TRBD1 (5 bases). The clonotype originates from a human donor in a cohort sampled during active COVID-19. Sequencing used peripheral blood. The CDR3 here is CASRLVPGQDGYTF. CDR3 coding DNA: TGTGCCAGCAGACTCGTCCCAGGGCAGGATGGCTACACCTTC.